These 15 T cell receptor beta chains were all obtained from the same sample, sequenced in a study of cytomegalovirus exposure and HLA in healthy donors. Only in-frame clones appear in the TCRdb table, and some are missing; sequencing was by immunoSEQ multiplex PCR. The table lists roughly 82,000 clones, more than 85% of them singletons. Input material: PBMCs. All receptors derive from a young man in good health and CMV-seronegative.

CDR3 sequence (DNA): TGTGCCAGCAGCTTAACCCACGACACAAAAGAGACCCAGTACTTC. It translates to CASSLTHDTKETQYF. The chain carries TRBV7-3 and TRBJ2-5; D unresolved. The CDR3 covers 15 residues. Per the germline V gene, CDR1 is SGHTA and CDR2 is FQGTGA. The V and J ends lost 0 bases and 3 bases respectively, with 11 bases between them.

This clone appeared once. The chain couples TRBV19 to TRBJ1-6; TRBD1 is a possible D gene (6 bases). The V and J ends lost 3 bases and 10 bases respectively, with 16 bases between them. CDR1 is LNHDA and CDR2 is SQIVND in the germline V gene (reference sequence). The CDR3 runs to 15 residues. The DNA of the CDR3 is TGTGCCAGTAGTATCTCGGCAGGGGTAAGATCACCCCTCCACTTT. The encoded protein is CASSISAGVRSPLHF.

This chain joins TRBV4-1 and TRBJ1-1; weak D call: TRBD1 (6 bases). The germline CDR1 and CDR2 sequences are MGHRA and YSYEKL. This CDR3 is 17 amino acids long. Trimming stripped 4 bases from V and 7 bases from J, with 25 bases between. This CDR3 is CASSPSGGGARVGEAFF. As DNA, the CDR3 is TGCGCCAGCAGCCCGTCAGGAGGGGGGGCGCGAGTCGGTGAAGCTTTCTTT.

J is TRBJ2-3 and V is TRBV5-1; D gene unclear. Per germline, CDR1 SGHRS and CDR2 YFSETQ. V was shortened by 5 bases and J by 5 bases, with 9 bases between the two germline ends. The CDR3 has 12 residues. The CDR3 DNA reads as TGCGCCAGCAGGCAGGTGGAAGATACGCAGTATTTT. Its translation is CASRQVEDTQYF.

The J gene is TRBJ2-3, the V gene TRBV29-1; 7 bases line up with TRBD2. This CDR3 has 15 residues. The junction had 9 bases not matched to a gene; V was cut back by 4 bases and J by 2 bases. Germline CDR1 and CDR2: SQVTM and ANQGSEA. The CDR3 DNA sequence: TGCAGCGTTGTAGGTCTAGCGGAGACCACAGATACGCAGTATTTT. Protein: CSVVGLAETTDTQYF.

The chain employs TRBV27 and TRBJ1-2; 9 bases are shared with TRBD1. The junction had 5 bases not matched to a gene; V was cut back by 7 bases and J by 2 bases. CDR1 and CDR2 from the germline V gene are MNHEY and SMNVEV (reference sequence). The CDR3 runs 14 residues. The CDR3 spells CASKRTGENYGYTF. CDR3 coding DNA: TGTGCCAGCAAGAGGACAGGGGAGAACTATGGCTACACCTTC.

This clone was detected once. The rearrangement uses TRBV7-8 and TRBJ1-3; D gene ambiguous. Germline CDR1 and CDR2: SGHVS and FQNEAQ. Deletions cut 2 bases from V and 2 bases from J, with 13 bases between. The CDR3 is 16 residues long. The CDR3 DNA reads TGTGCCAGCAGCTTAAGGTTTCGGGGTACTGGAAACACCATATATTTT. It encodes CASSLRFRGTGNTIYF.

The rearrangement uses TRBV18 and TRBJ2-7; 9 bases are a match to TRBD1. The germline V gene has CDR1 KGHSH and CDR2 LQKENI. The CDR3 is made up of 17 amino acids. J lost 4 bases, V lost 3 bases, and 13 bases had no gene match. As DNA, the CDR3 is TGTGCCAGCTCACCCCCGGGGACAGGGAAGAGGCAGTACGAGCAGTACTTC. Its protein product is CASSPPGTGKRQYEQYF.

The chain uses TRBV5-4 and TRBJ2-7, with 8 bases fitting TRBD2. The V gene's germline CDR1 is SGHNT and CDR2 YYREEE (reference sequence). The CDR3 contains 15 residues. V shed 4 bases, J shed 3 bases, and the junction held 9 bases outside the gene matches. The CDR3 loop is CASSLGGGPFYEQYF. The CDR3 region has the DNA TGTGCCAGCAGCCTCGGGGGGGGCCCCTTCTACGAGCAGTACTTC.

The V gene is TRBV5-4, the J gene TRBJ2-5; 7 bases fit TRBD1. CDR1 is SGHNT and CDR2 is YYREEE in the germline V gene (reference sequence). V was clipped by 6 bases and J by 5 bases; unmatched bases: 10. There are 14 residues in the CDR3. The CDR3 nucleotides are TGTGCCAGCAAAATACACAGGGGTACTGAGACCCAGTACTTC. Translation: CASKIHRGTETQYF.

This chain connects TRBV5-1 to TRBJ1-2; 7 nucleotides match TRBD1. V was clipped by 0 bases and J by 0 bases; unmatched bases: 2. CDR1 is SGHRS, CDR2 YFSETQ, per germline. This CDR3 comprises 15 residues. The CDR3, as DNA: TGCGCCAGCAGCTTGGATGGACAGGCTAACTATGGCTACACCTTC. This sequence encodes CASSLDGQANYGYTF.

The V gene is TRBV4-1, the J gene TRBJ2-7; possible D gene TRBD1, 6 bases. Germline V gene data show CDR1 as MGHRA and CDR2 as YSYEKL. V lost 4 bases to trimming and J lost 0 bases, with 13 bases between them. The CDR3 is made up of 15 amino acids. CDR3 region: CASSLQWDISYEQYF. Here the CDR3 DNA reads TGCGCCAGCAGCCTCCAATGGGACATCTCCTACGAGCAGTACTTC.

The J gene is TRBJ1-4, the V gene TRBV10-3, with D perhaps TRBD1 (6 bases). Germline V gives CDR1 ENHRY, CDR2 SYGVKD. Trimming cost V 3 bases and J 2 bases, with 16 bases left between them. CDR3 length equals 17 residues. The CDR3, as DNA: TGTGCCATCAGTGACGGAACAGGGACGGGTACTAATGAAAAACTGTTTTTT. This translates into CAISDGTGTGTNEKLFF.

This chain links TRBV27 with TRBJ2-5, with TRBD2 as a possible D gene (6 bases). Deletions cut 6 bases from V and 4 bases from J, with 18 bases between. The germline V gene encodes CDR1 MNHEY and CDR2 SMNVEV (reference sequence). CDR3 size: 15 residues. The CDR3 bases are TGTGCCAGCAGCCAAGAGGGGCGGGATGGAGAGACCCAGTACTTC. Translating gives CASSQEGRDGETQYF.

J is TRBJ1-1 and V is TRBV10-3; unclear D gene. This CDR3 is 13 amino acids long. V gave up 5 bases and J gave up 5 bases, with 12 bases separating them. Germline loops: CDR1 ENHRY, CDR2 SYGVKD. In nucleotides, the CDR3 is TGTGCCATCAGTCTATATTCCGGGACTGAAGCTTTCTTT. It encodes CAISLYSGTEAFF.